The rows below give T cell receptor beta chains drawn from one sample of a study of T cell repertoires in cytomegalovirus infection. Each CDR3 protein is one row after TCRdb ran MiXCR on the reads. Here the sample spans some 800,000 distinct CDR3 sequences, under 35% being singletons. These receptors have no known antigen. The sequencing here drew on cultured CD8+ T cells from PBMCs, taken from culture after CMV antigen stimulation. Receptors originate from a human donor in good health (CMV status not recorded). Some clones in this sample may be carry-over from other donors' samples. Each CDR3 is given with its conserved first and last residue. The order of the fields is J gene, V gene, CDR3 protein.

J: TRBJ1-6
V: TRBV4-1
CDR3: CASSQDRGVVSPLHF

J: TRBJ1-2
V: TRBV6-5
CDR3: CASSGTGTGARGYTF

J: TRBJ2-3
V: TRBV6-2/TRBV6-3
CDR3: CASTPTLIRGKPLTDTQYF

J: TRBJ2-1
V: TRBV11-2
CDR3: CASSLGAGVSYNEQFF

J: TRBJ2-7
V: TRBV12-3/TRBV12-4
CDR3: CASSFGTEYSEQYF

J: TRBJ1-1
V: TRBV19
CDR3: CASSRGREADTEAFF

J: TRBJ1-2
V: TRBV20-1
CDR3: CSARVGGHYGYTF

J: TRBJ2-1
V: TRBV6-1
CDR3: CASSPDRSEQFF

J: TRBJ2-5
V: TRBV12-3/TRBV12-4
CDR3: CASSSRDRVRETQYF

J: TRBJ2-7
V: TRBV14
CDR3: CASSQEKDRVYKQYF

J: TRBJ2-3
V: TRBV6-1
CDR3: CASSELAGPGTDTQYF

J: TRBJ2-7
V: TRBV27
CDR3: CASSLIRGQGAYEQYF

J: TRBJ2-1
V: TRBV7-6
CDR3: CASSQTYSGGVNEQFF

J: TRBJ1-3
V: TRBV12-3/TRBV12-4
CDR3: CASSLAGVGNTIYF

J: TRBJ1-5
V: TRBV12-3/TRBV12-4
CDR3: CASSFGTEPDSQHF

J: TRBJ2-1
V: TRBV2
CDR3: CAFRGRGPMGSYNEQFF

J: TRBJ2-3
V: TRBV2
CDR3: CASSRTGGEGDTQYF

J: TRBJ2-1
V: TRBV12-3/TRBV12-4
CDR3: CASSTSKNEQFF

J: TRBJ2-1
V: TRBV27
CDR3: CASGSDSYNEQFF

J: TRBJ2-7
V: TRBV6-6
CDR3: CASSYSIVGFYEQYF

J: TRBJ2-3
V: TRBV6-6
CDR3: CASSSPLAGGYKDTQYF

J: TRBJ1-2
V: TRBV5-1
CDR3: CASSPHPTGDNGYTF

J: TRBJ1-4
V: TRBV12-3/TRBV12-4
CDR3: CASSFARIWEKLFF

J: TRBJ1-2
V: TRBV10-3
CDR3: CAISEWQGHNYGYTF

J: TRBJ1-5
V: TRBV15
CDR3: CATSPRPRISNQPQHF

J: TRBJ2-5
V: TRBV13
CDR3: CASGSVLETQYF

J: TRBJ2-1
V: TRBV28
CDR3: CASSLSLTDSSYNEQFF

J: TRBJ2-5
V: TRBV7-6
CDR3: CASSQEETQYF

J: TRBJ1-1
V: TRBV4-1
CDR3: CASSQLAMNTEAFF

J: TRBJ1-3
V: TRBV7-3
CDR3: CASSAGLGGGNTIYF

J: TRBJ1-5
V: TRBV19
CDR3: CASTLQGANNQPQHF

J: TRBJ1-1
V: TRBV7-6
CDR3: CASSQSPGLAFF

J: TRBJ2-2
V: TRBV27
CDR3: CASSSSGTGVMPGELYF

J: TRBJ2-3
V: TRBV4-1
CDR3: CASNRLAGDFTDTQYF